A single sample gave rise to the 8 T cell receptor beta chains below, sequenced in a study of blood T cells in healthy people across ages. Primers used in a second PCR of about 6 to 11 cycles were a sample-barcoded 5' primer and a J-beta primer mix. TCRdb re-called the 5' RACE reads with MiXCR, one entry per CDR3 protein. The sample consists of around 2 million distinct CDR3 sequences, more than 35% of them appearing once. Sequences were obtained from blood. These receptors came from a human donor in good health.

This clonotype was observed at least ten times. V usage is TRBV12-3 or TRBV12-4 and J usage is TRBJ1-5; weak D call: TRBD1 (5 bases). Deletions cut 6 bases from V and 0 bases from J, with 12 bases between. The CDR3 length is 15 residues. CDR3 coding DNA: TGTGCCAGCAGCCTCGGGGCAGGTAGCAATCAGCCCCAGCATTTT. This sequence encodes CASSLGAGSNQPQHF.

This chain links TRBV27 with TRBJ1-5; possible D gene TRBD1, 6 bases. Between the trimmed V and J ends, which lost 6 bases and 2 bases, there was a span of 14 bases. The CDR3 has 15 amino acids. The germline V gene encodes CDR1 MNHEY and CDR2 SMNVEV (reference sequence). The chain's CDR3 is CASSSGDEGNQPQHF. The CDR3 DNA is TGTGCCAGCAGCTCAGGGGACGAAGGCAATCAGCCCCAGCATTTT.

The rearrangement links TRBV6-5 to TRBJ2-1; TRBD2 aligns across 8 bases. With V trimmed by 2 bases and J by 8 bases, 5 bases remained unmatched. The CDR3 covers 14 residues. Germline loops: CDR1 MNHEY, CDR2 SVGAGI. DNA for the CDR3: TGTGCCAGCAGTTACAGCGGGGGACGTCATGAGCAGTTCTTC. Its protein is CASSYSGGRHEQFF.

In this sample, this clonotype turned up a few times. This chain links TRBV12-3 or TRBV12-4 with TRBJ1-2; D is unclear. Trimming took off 3 bases at V and 8 bases at J, with 10 bases between the two ends. The CDR3 runs to 12 residues. The CDR3 protein is CASSFLTGGYTF. DNA for the CDR3: TGTGCCAGCAGTTTCTTAACTGGGGGCTACACCTTC.

The rearrangement uses TRBV20-1 and TRBJ2-1; D might be TRBD2 (6 bases). The CDR3 consists of 13 residues. Per the germline V gene, CDR1 is DFQATT and CDR2 is SNEGSKA (reference sequence). Trimming took 6 bases from V and 7 from J, leaving 16 bases between them. The CDR3 DNA reads TGCAGTGCCCTCGGGGGACCGGGTAATGAGCAGTTCTTC. Translating gives CSALGGPGNEQFF.

V and J are TRBV7-2 and TRBJ2-3, with D maybe TRBD1 (5 bases). V lost 9 bases and J 0 bases, leaving 13 bases between the germline ends. Per the germline V gene, CDR1 is SGHTA and CDR2 is FQGNSA. The CDR3 covers 14 residues. The CDR3 spells CASLQGLSTDTQYF. The CDR3 bases are TGTGCCAGTCTGCAGGGCCTTAGCACAGATACGCAGTATTTT.

In the case of this clonotype: One end of the junction varies from germline; a read error may be responsible. The chain combines TRBV5-1 with TRBJ1-2; D unresolved. The germline V gene has CDR1 SGHRS and CDR2 YFSETQ. CDR3 size: 13 residues. DNA of the CDR3: TGCACCAGCAGCCCCCAAGCCTCTTTTGGCTACACCTTC. This gives the protein CTSSPQASFGYTF.

The chain carries TRBV20-1 and TRBJ2-5; no definite D call. The CDR3 totals 12 residues. Trimming took 5 bases from V and 1 from J, leaving 8 bases between them. Germline-derived CDR1 and CDR2 are DFQATT and SNEGSKA (reference sequence). The CDR3 nucleotides are TGCAGTGCTGGCAGCCCCCAAGAGACCCAGTACTTC. Its translation is CSAGSPQETQYF.